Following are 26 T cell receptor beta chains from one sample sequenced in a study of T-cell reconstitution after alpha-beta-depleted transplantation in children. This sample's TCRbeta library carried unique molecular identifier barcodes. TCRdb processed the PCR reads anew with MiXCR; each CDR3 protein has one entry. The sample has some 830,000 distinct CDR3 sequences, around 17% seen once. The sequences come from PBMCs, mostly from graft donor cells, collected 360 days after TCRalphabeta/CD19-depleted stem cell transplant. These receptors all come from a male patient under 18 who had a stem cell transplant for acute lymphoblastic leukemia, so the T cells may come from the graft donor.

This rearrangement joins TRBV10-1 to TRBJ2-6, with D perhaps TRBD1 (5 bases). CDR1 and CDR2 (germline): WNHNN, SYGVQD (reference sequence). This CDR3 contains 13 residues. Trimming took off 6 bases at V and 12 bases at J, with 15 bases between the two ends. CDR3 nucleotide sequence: TGCGCCAGCAGCTCATCAGGGATGGGCGTCCTGACTTTC. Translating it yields CASSSSGMGVLTF.

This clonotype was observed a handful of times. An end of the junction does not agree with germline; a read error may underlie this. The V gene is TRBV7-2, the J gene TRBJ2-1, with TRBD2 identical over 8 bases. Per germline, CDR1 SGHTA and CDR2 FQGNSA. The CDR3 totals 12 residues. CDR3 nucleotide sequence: TGTGCCAGCAGCTTAGCGTATGGACTAGCTATCTTC. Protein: CASSLAYGLAIF.

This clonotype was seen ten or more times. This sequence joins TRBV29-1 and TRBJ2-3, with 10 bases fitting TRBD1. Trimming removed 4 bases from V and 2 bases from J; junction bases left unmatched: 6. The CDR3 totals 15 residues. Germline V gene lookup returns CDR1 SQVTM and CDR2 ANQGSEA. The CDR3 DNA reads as TGCAGCGTTGCCCTGACAGGGGGCGTCACAGATACGCAGTATTTT. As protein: CSVALTGGVTDTQYF.

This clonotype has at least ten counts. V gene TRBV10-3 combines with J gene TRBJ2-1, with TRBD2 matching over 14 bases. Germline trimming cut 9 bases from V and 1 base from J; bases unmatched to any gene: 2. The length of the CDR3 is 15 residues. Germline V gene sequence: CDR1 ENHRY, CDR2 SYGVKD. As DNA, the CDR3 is TGTGCCATGAGGACTAGCGGGAGGTCCTACAATGAGCAGTTCTTC. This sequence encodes CAMRTSGRSYNEQFF.

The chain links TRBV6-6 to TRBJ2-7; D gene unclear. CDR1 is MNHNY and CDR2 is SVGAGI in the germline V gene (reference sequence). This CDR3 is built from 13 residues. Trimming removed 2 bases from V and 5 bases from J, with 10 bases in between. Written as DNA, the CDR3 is TGTGCCAGCAGTTACACCACGGTCGACGAGCAGTACTTC. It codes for CASSYTTVDEQYF.

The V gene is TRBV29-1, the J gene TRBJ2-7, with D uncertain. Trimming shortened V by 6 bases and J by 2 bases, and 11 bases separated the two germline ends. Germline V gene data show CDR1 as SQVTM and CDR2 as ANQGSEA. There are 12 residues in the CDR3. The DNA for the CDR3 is TGCAGCGTGAAAGCCCTAACCTACGAGCAGTACTTC. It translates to CSVKALTYEQYF.

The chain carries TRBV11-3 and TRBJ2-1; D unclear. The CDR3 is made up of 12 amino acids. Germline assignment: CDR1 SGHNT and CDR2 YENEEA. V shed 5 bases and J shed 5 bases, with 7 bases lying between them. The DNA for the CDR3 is TGTGCCAGCAGCGAGCGCAACAATGAGCAGTTCTTC. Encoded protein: CASSERNNEQFF.

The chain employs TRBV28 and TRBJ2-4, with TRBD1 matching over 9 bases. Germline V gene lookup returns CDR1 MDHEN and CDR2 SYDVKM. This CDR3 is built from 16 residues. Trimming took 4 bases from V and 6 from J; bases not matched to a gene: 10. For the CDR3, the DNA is TGTGCCAGCAGTTCCCGTGCGACAGGGGGGCGAAACATTCAGTACTTC. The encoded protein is CASSSRATGGRNIQYF.

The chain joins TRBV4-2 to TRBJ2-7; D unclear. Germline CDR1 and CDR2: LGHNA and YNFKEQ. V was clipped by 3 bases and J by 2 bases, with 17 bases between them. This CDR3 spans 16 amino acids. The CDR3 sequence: CASSQGISPDPYEQYF. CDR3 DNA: TGTGCCAGCAGCCAGGGCATCTCCCCGGACCCCTACGAGCAGTACTTC.

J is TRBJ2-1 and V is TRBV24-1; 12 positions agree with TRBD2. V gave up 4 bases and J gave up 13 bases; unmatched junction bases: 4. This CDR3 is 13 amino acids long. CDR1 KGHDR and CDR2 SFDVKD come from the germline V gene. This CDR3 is CATSDPSGRAQFF. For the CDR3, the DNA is TGTGCCACCAGTGACCCTAGCGGGAGGGCCCAGTTCTTC.

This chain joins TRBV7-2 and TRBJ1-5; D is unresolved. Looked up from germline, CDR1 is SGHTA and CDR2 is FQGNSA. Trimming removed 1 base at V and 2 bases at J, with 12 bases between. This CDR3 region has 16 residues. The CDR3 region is CASSLVREGGNQPQHF. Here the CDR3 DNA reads TGTGCCAGCAGCTTAGTGAGGGAGGGCGGCAATCAGCCCCAGCATTTT.

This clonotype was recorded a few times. The DNA of the CDR3 is TGTGCCAGCAGCTTCCCGGCCTGGGGAAGCGATTCACCCCTCCACTTT. Encoded protein: CASSFPAWGSDSPLHF. The rearrangement uses TRBV7-2 and TRBJ1-6; D remains ambiguous. Germline V gives CDR1 SGHTA, CDR2 FQGNSA. The ends were cut back, 3 bases at V and 8 bases at J, with 17 bases in the middle. The CDR3 sequence is 16 residues long. The variable domain in full, with the rest retrieved from reference TRBV7-2 and TRBJ1-6, is GAGVSQSPSNKVTEKGKDVELRCDPISGHTALYWYRQSLGQGLEFLIYFQGNSAPDKSGLPSDRFSAERTGGSVSTLTIQRTQQEDSAVYLCASSFPAWGSDSPLHFGNGTRLTVT.

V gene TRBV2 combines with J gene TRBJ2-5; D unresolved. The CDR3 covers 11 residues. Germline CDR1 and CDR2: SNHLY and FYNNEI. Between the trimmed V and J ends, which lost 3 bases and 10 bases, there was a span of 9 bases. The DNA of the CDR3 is TGTGCCAGCAGTGAGGATAGGGACCAGTACTTC. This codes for CASSEDRDQYF.

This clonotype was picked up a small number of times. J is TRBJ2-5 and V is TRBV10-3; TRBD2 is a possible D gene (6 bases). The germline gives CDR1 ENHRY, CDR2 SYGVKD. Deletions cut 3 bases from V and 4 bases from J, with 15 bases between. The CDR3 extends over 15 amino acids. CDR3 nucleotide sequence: TGTGCCATCAGTGATCTTCAGACTAGTCTAGAGACCCAGTACTTC. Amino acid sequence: CAISDLQTSLETQYF.

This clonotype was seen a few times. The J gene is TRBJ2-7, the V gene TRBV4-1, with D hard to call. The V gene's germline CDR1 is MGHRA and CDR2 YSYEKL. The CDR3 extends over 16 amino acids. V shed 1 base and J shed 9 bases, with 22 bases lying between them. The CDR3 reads CASSQGFFGRITGQYF. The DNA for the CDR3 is TGCGCCAGCAGCCAAGGGTTCTTCGGCCGGATTACCGGGCAGTACTTC.

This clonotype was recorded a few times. CDR3 coding DNA: TGTGCCAGCAGCGGAGAGCGGGAGCCATTTCCCCACCTCAATGAGCAGTTCTTC. Its protein is CASSGEREPFPHLNEQFF. This chain connects TRBV9 to TRBJ2-1, with TRBD2 matching over 8 bases. Germline values: CDR1 SGDLS, CDR2 YYNGEE. Losses at the gene ends were 3 bases for V and 6 bases for J; bases not matched to a gene: 17. CDR3 size: 18 residues.

The CDR3 loop reads CSARDRYTDTQYF. CDR3 in DNA: TGCAGTGCTAGGGACAGATACACAGATACGCAGTATTTT. The chain couples TRBV20-1 to TRBJ2-3; the D gene is possibly TRBD1 (6 bases). Germline assignment: CDR1 DFQATT and CDR2 SNEGSKA (reference sequence). V dropped 3 bases and J dropped 2 bases, with 9 bases sitting between them. The CDR3 length is 13 residues.

Here the CDR3 DNA reads TGTGCCAGCAGTCTAGTGGCTAGCGGGAGTGTGGAGCAGTACTTC. Encoded protein: CASSLVASGSVEQYF. This chain links TRBV12-3 or TRBV12-4 with TRBJ2-7; 10 bases agree with TRBD2. This CDR3 is built from 15 residues. With V trimmed by 5 bases and J by 7 bases, 11 bases remained unmatched.

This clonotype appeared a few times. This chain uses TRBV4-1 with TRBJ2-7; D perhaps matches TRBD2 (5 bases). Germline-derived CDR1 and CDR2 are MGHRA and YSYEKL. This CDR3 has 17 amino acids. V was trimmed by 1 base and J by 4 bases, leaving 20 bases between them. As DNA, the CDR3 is TGCGCCAGCAGCCAAGTTGGAGGCCGAAACTTACAGTACGAGCAGTACTTC. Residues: CASSQVGGRNLQYEQYF.

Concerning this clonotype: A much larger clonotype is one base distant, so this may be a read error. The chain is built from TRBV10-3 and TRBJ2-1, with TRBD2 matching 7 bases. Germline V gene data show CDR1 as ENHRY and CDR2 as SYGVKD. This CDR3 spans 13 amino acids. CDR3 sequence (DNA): TGTGGCATCACTAGGCTAGCGGACAATGAGCAGTTCTTC. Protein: CGITRLADNEQFF.

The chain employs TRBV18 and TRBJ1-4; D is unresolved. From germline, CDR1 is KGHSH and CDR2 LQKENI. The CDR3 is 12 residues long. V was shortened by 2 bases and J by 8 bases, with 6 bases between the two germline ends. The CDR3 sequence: CASSPEREKLFF. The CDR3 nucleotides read TGTGCCAGCTCACCAGAAAGGGAAAAACTGTTTTTT. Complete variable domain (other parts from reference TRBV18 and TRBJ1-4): NAGVMQNPRHLVRRRGQEARLRCSPMKGHSHVYWYRQLPEEGLKFMVYLQKENIIDESGMPKERFSAEFPKEGPSILRIQQVVRGDSAAYFCASSPEREKLFFGSGTQLSVL.

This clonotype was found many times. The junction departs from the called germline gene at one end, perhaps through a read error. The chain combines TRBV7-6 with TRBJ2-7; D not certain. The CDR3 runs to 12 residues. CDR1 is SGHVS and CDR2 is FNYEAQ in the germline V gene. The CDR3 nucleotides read TGTGCCAGCAGCTTAGAAGGGTCCAACCCCCACTTC. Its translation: CASSLEGSNPHF.

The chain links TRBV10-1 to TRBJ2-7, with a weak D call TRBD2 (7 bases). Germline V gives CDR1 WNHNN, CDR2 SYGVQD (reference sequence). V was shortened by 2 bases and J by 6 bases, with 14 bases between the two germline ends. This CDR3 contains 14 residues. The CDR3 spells CASSEERDISEQYF. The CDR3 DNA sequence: TGCGCCAGCAGTGAGGAGCGGGACATAAGCGAGCAGTACTTC.

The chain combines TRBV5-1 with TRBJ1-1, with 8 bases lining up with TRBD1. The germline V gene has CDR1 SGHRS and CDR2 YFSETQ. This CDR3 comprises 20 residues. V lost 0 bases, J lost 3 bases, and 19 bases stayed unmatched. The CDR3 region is CASSLDVTGASLLKDTEAFF. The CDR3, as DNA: TGCGCCAGCAGCTTGGATGTGACAGGGGCCAGTCTCCTGAAGGACACTGAAGCTTTCTTT.

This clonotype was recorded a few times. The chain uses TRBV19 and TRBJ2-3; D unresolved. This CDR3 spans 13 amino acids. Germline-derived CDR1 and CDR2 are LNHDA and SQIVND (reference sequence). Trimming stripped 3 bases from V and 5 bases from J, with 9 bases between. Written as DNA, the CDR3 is TGTGCCAGTAGTATGAGAACCAAAGATACGCAGTATTTT. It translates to CASSMRTKDTQYF.

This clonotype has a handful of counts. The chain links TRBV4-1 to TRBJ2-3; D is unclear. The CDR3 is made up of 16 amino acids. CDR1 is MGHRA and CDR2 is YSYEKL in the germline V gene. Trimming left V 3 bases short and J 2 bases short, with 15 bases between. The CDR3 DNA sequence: TGCGCCAGCAGCCAGAGGAGACTCGCAGACACAGATACGCAGTATTTT. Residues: CASSQRRLADTDTQYF.